The rows below give T cell receptor beta chains drawn from one sample of a study of T cells in Graves' hyperthyroidism and ophthalmopathy. Using its own MiXCR run on the multiplex PCR reads, TCRdb lists one record per CDR3 protein. The sample shows about 290,000 distinct CDR3 sequences, roughly an eighth of them seen only once. Sequencing was done on a sample of blood. These receptors all come from a woman in her 40s with Graves' hyperthyroidism. Both conserved end residues are part of each CDR3.

v_gene: TRBV10-1
j_gene: TRBJ1-1
CDR3aa: CASSESPGQNTEAFF

v_gene: TRBV7-2
j_gene: TRBJ2-4
CDR3aa: CASSLGHVRVTIQYF

v_gene: TRBV10-3
j_gene: TRBJ1-3
CDR3aa: CAISEAMGGGNTIYF

v_gene: TRBV10-3
j_gene: TRBJ2-5
CDR3aa: CAIREQDGGQETQYF

v_gene: TRBV10-3
j_gene: TRBJ2-5
CDR3aa: CAISESGVETQYF

v_gene: TRBV2
j_gene: TRBJ2-1
CDR3aa: CASSEASRFNEQFF

v_gene: TRBV2
j_gene: TRBJ2-6
CDR3aa: CASKGTSGANVLTF

v_gene: TRBV6-9
j_gene: TRBJ1-1
CDR3aa: CASSIPGQGADTEAFF

v_gene: TRBV6-1
j_gene: TRBJ2-3
CDR3aa: CASRPTGLGTDTQYF

v_gene: TRBV4-1
j_gene: TRBJ1-2
CDR3aa: CASSLSGTGMDYGYTF

v_gene: TRBV20-1
j_gene: TRBJ2-1
CDR3aa: CSARLTSGTRNEQFF

v_gene: TRBV18
j_gene: TRBJ1-5
CDR3aa: CASSPSGTTGGQPQHF

v_gene: TRBV20-1
j_gene: TRBJ1-2
CDR3aa: CSAIWGGGLGYGYTF

v_gene: TRBV20-1
j_gene: TRBJ2-3
CDR3aa: CSATTTSGGTDTQYF

v_gene: TRBV19
j_gene: TRBJ1-6
CDR3aa: CASSSAEDPNSPLHF

v_gene: TRBV6-1
j_gene: TRBJ1-5
CDR3aa: CASSGGTPYSNQPQHF

v_gene: TRBV5-1
j_gene: TRBJ2-1
CDR3aa: CASSLEGGQFF

v_gene: TRBV7-9
j_gene: TRBJ2-5
CDR3aa: CASSSGQVPETQYF

v_gene: TRBV6-6
j_gene: TRBJ1-6
CDR3aa: CASSYRVRDSPLHF

v_gene: TRBV15
j_gene: TRBJ1-2
CDR3aa: CATSRDLTDYGYTF

v_gene: TRBV6-1
j_gene: TRBJ1-1
CDR3aa: CASRVFQGDTEAFF

v_gene: TRBV11-3
j_gene: TRBJ2-3
CDR3aa: CASSPRVLAGGSNPPPDTQYF

v_gene: TRBV6-2/TRBV6-3
j_gene: TRBJ2-1
CDR3aa: CATGTTYSEQFF

v_gene: TRBV6-5
j_gene: TRBJ2-1
CDR3aa: CASSYSTGFGNEQFF

v_gene: TRBV6-1
j_gene: TRBJ2-5
CDR3aa: CASTSDRGETQYF

v_gene: TRBV7-8
j_gene: TRBJ1-1
CDR3aa: CASSLWTGVPSGYNTEAFF

v_gene: TRBV15
j_gene: TRBJ2-3
CDR3aa: CATSRLPRTDTQYF

v_gene: TRBV29-1
j_gene: TRBJ2-7
CDR3aa: CSAEGTESYEQYF

v_gene: TRBV5-1
j_gene: TRBJ2-3
CDR3aa: CASSLVAGGATDTQYF

v_gene: TRBV6-1
j_gene: TRBJ2-5
CDR3aa: CASRWGGETQYF

v_gene: TRBV7-2
j_gene: TRBJ2-1
CDR3aa: CASSLGSGRLNEQFF